This entry concerns a single T cell receptor (beta chain). This clone was picked up a small number of times. Its antigen is unknown. No base-level quality is on record; no much larger clone is a single base apart. Each donor gave one peripheral blood draw, about 110 mL on average, collected into heparinised tubes. Naive, central memory, regulatory and stem cell-like memory CD4+ T cells were sorted on a BD FACSAria II using a panel including CD45RO, CCR7, CD25, CD127, CD95 and CD27. A purity above 95% was achieved for all sorted populations. PBMCs were isolated right away by Lymphoprep density gradient centrifugation and were stained directly, without culture. So that batch effects would be minimized, each experiment stained and sorted samples in pairs, pairing one healthy donor with one patient. This record belongs to a study of beta chain features in type 1 diabetes listed by TCRdb under 2018. General notes on the study: No differences in mean age, gender distribution, total cell number or subset yield were found between patients and healthy donors. A total of about 110 million sorted cells were examined across all samples, and the number of cells per subset was strongly correlated with RNA yield. The study compared the TCRB repertoires of sorted circulating CD4+ T cell subsets in recently diagnosed type 1 diabetes patients with those in matched healthy donors. Naive and central memory subsets were obtained from all 30 or so donors, but regulatory and stem cell-like memory subsets were isolated from only 8 patients and roughly eight healthy donors. Broad study findings and their caveats: At VDJ recombination sites, patients with type 1 diabetes made fewer insertions and deleted more nucleotides, a pattern implying thymic rearrangement abnormalities. Because cDNA was sequenced instead of genomic DNA, highly expressing activated cells could be over-represented, though the groups showed no difference in activation or CD3 levels. Because the HLA sub-analyses included only small numbers of individuals, any influence of HLA type on TCRB rearrangement was left unresolved. Shorter templates might be favored by PCR, yet because patient and control samples were amplified and corrected together, any such skew would affect both groups equally. In all four CD4+ subsets, TCRB CDR3 length was moderately but significantly shorter in type 1 diabetes patients. Naive, central memory and regulatory TCRB repertoires appeared to be more alike among patients than among healthy donors.

The germline V gene sets CDR1 to MNHEY and CDR2 to SVGAGI. Including the terminal cysteine and phenylalanine, the CDR3 comprises 13 residues. Only CDR3 DNA is held: 39 bases, read in frame from base 1. V was cut back by 6 bases and J by 3 bases, leaving a gap of 9 bases between them. The entire isolated RNA was reverse transcribed using the High Capacity cDNA Reverse Transcription Kit, and thus expressed TCRB transcripts were sequenced. Deep immunoSEQ sequencing was applied to naive, central memory and regulatory T cell samples, giving an average of around 3.8 million total reads per sample. Sorted cells were lysed in RLT buffer, and RNA was extracted using DNase-treated RNeasy Micro or Mini kits according to cell number. Each cell subset was processed separately to prevent cross-contamination, with patient and healthy donor samples processed together. Using the immunoSEQ multiplex PCR, TCRB sequences were amplified from cDNA into 87-bp fragments spanning the CDR3 region. The amplicons were sequenced using the Illumina HiSeq platform. The authors' analysis ran thus. Synthetic template baselines were used to correct PCR bias computationally, reads within Hamming distance 2 were collapsed together, and singletons that could not be merged were discarded. Reads were aligned against IMGT to assign V, D and J genes, CDR3 length and insertions or deletions at six rearrangement sites. Within each subset, clonotype counts were normalized to the number of sorted cells before true diversity and Gini coefficients were calculated with the tcR R package. The overlap coefficient, calculated on TCRB nucleotide sequences, was used to quantify repertoire sharing. TCRdb re-hosts the immuneACCESS table, in-frame sequences only. Its copies lack some clones; in the studies checked, an unresolved V gene accounts for under half of them, and the cause for the rest is not known. V, J and clone size were drawn from that table, and D and trimming were deduced from the DNA. A total of around 340,000 clones appear in this sample, under 8.5% of them only once. The ten largest account for approximately 0.47% of the sample.

The V and J segments used are TRBV6-5 and TRBJ1-3, with the D gene call left open. This receptor was obtained from a woman in her late teens or twenties in good health. The specimen was central memory CD4+ T cells from blood. The CDR3 has the sequence CASSPGFGNTIYF. At the DNA level, the sequence is TGTGCCAGCAGCCCGGGGTTTGGAAACACCATATATTTT.